The rows below give T cell receptor beta chains drawn from one sample of a study of cytomegalovirus exposure and HLA in healthy donors. Data came from immunoSEQ multiplex PCR; TCRdb stores just in-frame clones and leaves some out. The table lists around 150,000 clones, under 70% of them singletons. The sequencing sample was made of PBMCs. Receptors originate from a woman aged 55-75 years in good health and CMV-seronegative. CDR3s include the opening cysteine and the closing phenylalanine or tryptophan.

v_call	j_call	cdr3_length	cdr3_aa
TRBV29-1	TRBJ2-7	13	CSVEGGTLYEQYF
TRBV19	TRBJ1-1	13	CASDQGYNTEAFF
TRBV5-1	TRBJ2-5	15	CASSSGLANQETQYF
TRBV11-2	TRBJ2-1	18	CASSLDLPTSGRAVPQVF
TRBV7-9	TRBJ1-1	14	CSSSLVQGNTEAFF
TRBV7-9	TRBJ1-3	15	CSSSPQGQNGNTIYF
TRBV7-2	TRBJ2-7	15	CASSRTTDGGYEQYF
TRBV9	TRBJ1-5	18	CASSVPPAGRIINQPQHF
TRBV7-2	TRBJ2-1	15	CASSSLRGSANEQFF
TRBV5-1	TRBJ2-5	18	CASSWGLAGDPLQETQYF
TRBV9	TRBJ2-7	15	CASSVGGGAPYEQYF
TRBV7-9	TRBJ1-1	14	CSSSFGQGNTEAFF
TRBV7-3	TRBJ2-6	18	CASSPTSGLGGGANVLTF
TRBV27	TRBJ2-7	15	CASDTGGMSSYEQYF
TRBV2	TRBJ1-4	14	CASSYRVANEKLFF
TRBV18	TRBJ1-5	15	CASSPGQALEQPQHF
TRBV7-9	TRBJ2-7	12	CASSLDPSEQYF
TRBV5-4	TRBJ2-4	17	CASSLSVLAGSKNIQYF
TRBV6-1	TRBJ1-1	16	CASSEAGDRGLSRDFF
TRBV12-5	TRBJ1-3	12	CASGSVGNTIYF
TRBV7-2	TRBJ2-7	15	CASRPFPDSSYEQYF
TRBV29-1	TRBJ2-5	15	CSVMSGLADQETQYF
TRBV7-9	TRBJ2-5	15	CSSSSSGGESETQYF
TRBV27	TRBJ2-3	16	CASARLVRTSTDTQYF
TRBV25-1	TRBJ2-1	16	CASRRPAGGPPNEQFF
TRBV9	TRBJ2-7	15	CASSVGLAGSYEQYF
TRBV5-1	TRBJ2-5	15	CASSSGLAPEETQYF
TRBV7-2	TRBJ2-7	11	CASSSAYEQYF
TRBV5-1	TRBJ2-3	15	CASSWTVQGTDTQYF
TRBV7-9	TRBJ2-7	13	CASSPGTFYEQYF
TRBV14	TRBJ1-1	16	CASSLSQGIRNTEAFF
TRBV5-1	TRBJ2-3	17	CASSPGLAGAGTDTQYF
TRBV7-3	TRBJ2-5	13	CASSREGQETQYF